This T cell receptor (beta chain) was sequenced during a study of cytomegalovirus exposure and HLA in healthy donors (dated by TCRdb to 2015 to 2018). General notes on the study: An earlier analysis of approximately 590 of the donors reported roughly 300 Gb of sequence data and approximately 110 million unique TCR beta sequences from approximately 180 million T cells. Approximately 310 gigabases of sequencing data and 75 million to 85 million unique TCR sequences made up an early release that covered fewer than 650 HLA-typed donors. Of the roughly 400 genotyped donors, around 81% fell in the genetic ancestry cluster associated with self-reported Caucasian donors. The study aimed to test whether signatures of past pathogen exposure could be identified by cataloging public T cell receptors. The study used immunosequencing to profile the T cell repertoires of approximately 690 subjects and linked those repertoires to cytomegalovirus serostatus. Along with the roughly 710-subject first cohort, a separate validation cohort of more than 90 different subjects was used. The study combined high-throughput TCR immunosequencing, statistical association of individual TCRs with disease status, and machine learning to predict cytomegalovirus infection status. In a later analysis, previously published TCR beta repertoires from about 670 donors were re-analyzed and high-resolution HLA genotyping was added so that TCR occurrence patterns could be studied. In the later analysis, no new phenotypic data were used to find candidate immune exposures; instead, reliance was placed on TCR beta sequences and their occurrence across donors. An earlier analysis of fewer than 700 of the donors applied high-throughput TCR beta sequencing to assess whether each TCR beta V gene segment acted as functional or pseudogenic. Donor age, sex, ethnicity and CMV serostatus were compiled together with the repertoire data. A later genetic analysis used genome-wide SNP genotypes for about 60% of the roughly 670 donors, treating that subset as a discovery cohort. All discovery cohort repertoires had been generated on a single sequencing platform. Class I and class II HLA loci were covered by the typing at four-digit resolution. Typing coverage varied by locus: about 620-640 donors for A, B, C, DRB1 and DQB1; around 560 for DQA1; 600 to 610 for DPA1; approximately 490 for DPB1. A handful of DR-DQ haplotypes were handled as single units for association and clustering because linkage in the cohort was strong. Among about 400 genotyped donors of the cohort, an average of around 220,000 unique TCR beta nucleotide sequences was sequenced per donor, of which 15% to 20% were non-productive.

The cohort comprised 670 or so healthy bone marrow donors. Cohort members were all nominally healthy when sampled, although unrecorded immune exposures were likely present. The donor tested CMV seronegative and was one of the 352 seronegative cohort members. Each donor provided a peripheral blood sample, and peripheral blood mononuclear cells were used for TCR beta sequencing. The Qiagen DNeasy Blood Extraction Kit was used to extract genomic DNA from the blood cell samples. The investigation overall reported the following: In a later analysis, around 17,000 TCR beta sequences were associated with specific HLA alleles at a false discovery rate of 0.05. Presence/absence analyses assumed roughly uniform sequencing depth across donors, an assumption that may not hold. A further reported finding was that TCR beta sequences accurately predicted the HLA-A and HLA-B alleles for most subjects in the first cohort. In an earlier analysis of approximately 590 of the donors, most TCR beta V segments appeared in productive rearrangements about 87% or about 30% of the time, broadly matching IMGT annotations. Correlated functional status among segregating V segments might be attributable to linkage disequilibrium, but an unknown experimental factor could not be ruled out. A total of fewer than 200 TCR beta chains were listed by the study as associated with cytomegalovirus. Because counts were too low, seventeen rarely observed V segments, including chromosome 9 orphons, were excluded from the earlier analysis of a few hundred of the donors. In a later analysis, the rate of TCR association differed among HLA loci, with DRB1 alleles having the most associated TCRs and HLA-C alleles having the fewest. In this cohort, only TCR beta chains were sequenced, and detectable features were limited by the absence of alpha or paired-chain data. In a later analysis, most CMV-associated TCR beta chains were found to appear HLA-restricted, with HLA associations seemingly driven largely by CMV exposure. According to the authors, the approach could potentially be generalized to other disease states and immunological phenotypes. The classifier was reported to diagnose cytomegalovirus status with high specificity and sensitivity in both the original cohort and the validation cohort. A later analysis reported that several top co-occurrence clusters appeared linked to parvovirus B19, influenza, CMV and Epstein-Barr virus. A group of highly shared sequence variants was considered likely to be a technical artifact of the sequencing pipeline. The only immune exposure information available for the cohort was CMV serostatus. Compared with equally common non-associated chains, HLA-associated TCR beta chains in a later analysis were more clonally expanded and had lower generation probabilities. Compared with the 666-donor mean, donors in an Asian-associated ancestry cluster had fewer N-insertions in productive TCRs, according to a later genetic analysis. Because some donors lacked HLA typing at each locus, the association tests relied only on the typed subset. An association between a missense DCLRE1C variant and V-gene and J-gene trimming of TCR beta chains was found in a later genetic analysis and replicated in an independent cohort. Most TCR sequences were observed very rarely across donors, whereas some public TCRs were present in many individuals. When HLA alleles, especially DR and DQ, strongly co-occurred, TCR associations were difficult to assign to individual alleles. In vitro tests confirmed that a few of the cytomegalovirus-associated TCR beta chains recognize cytomegalovirus antigens.

This clone was observed a single time. The antigen this receptor binds is unknown. Base qualities are not at hand, and no much larger clone is one base apart. Libraries were prepared through the immunoSEQ multiplex PCR assay. A mixture of 60 forward primers for TCR Vbeta segments and 13 reverse primers for TCR Jbeta segments was used in the multiplex PCR. Amplification of the CDR3 region of rearranged TCR beta genes was performed with a multiplex PCR assay on genomic DNA. The Illumina HiSeq System was used to sequence the amplified TCR beta libraries as 87-base-pair reads. Processing in the source paper ran as follows. Across the 500 to 850 repertoires, a later analysis counted about 81 million unique TCR beta chains, approximately 12 million of which were shared by at least two donors. Raw reads were error-corrected and collapsed into unique sequences with a nearest-neighbor algorithm that merged closely related sequences to remove PCR and sequencing errors. To assign V, D and J gene segments, CDR3 sequences were aligned to IMGT reference sequences. Each retained sequence needed at least a six-nucleotide match to both a V gene segment and a J gene segment. A rearrangement was called productive if the CDR3 had no stop codons and remained in frame with V and J, and every other rearrangement was called non-productive. CDR3 was defined according to IMGT convention as the region running from the second conserved V-encoded cysteine to the conserved J-encoded phenylalanine. The earlier analysis of 587 of the donors excluded any sequence lacking an unambiguous match to a single V gene segment. In an earlier analysis of around 590 of the donors, a V segment was called functional when productive rearrangements were above 56.7%, and segregating when the standard deviation between donors exceeded 5%. To diagnose cytomegalovirus status from the catalog of TCR beta chain sequences, a statistical classification framework was built. A later analysis assigned V and J genes by comparing TCR nucleotide sequences with IMGT/GENE-DB human TR gene sequences. In a later analysis, CDR3 sequences and most-parsimonious VDJ recombination scenarios were assigned using the TCRdist pipeline. A later analysis defined each TCR beta chain by its CDR3 amino acid sequence plus V-gene family, and excluded reads lacking a unique V-gene family. In a later analysis, approximately 590 highly shared, low-generation-probability nucleotide sequences were removed to address suspected cross-contamination and a sequencing artifact. A later analysis calculated a clonal expansion index for each public chain from normalized within-repertoire ranks of inferred template counts. A later analysis computed generation probabilities with a VDJ recombination model fitted to out-of-frame rearrangements, and checked the results against IGoR. In a later analysis, hypergeometric tests were used to score TCR-TCR, TCR-HLA and TCR-CMV co-occurrence, with a repertoire-size bias correction applied to TCR pairs. To estimate false discovery rates, a later analysis permuted the HLA or CMV assignments 20 times. In a later analysis, co-occurring TCRs were grouped using DBSCAN, and TCRdist sequence similarity was added for clustering within HLA-allele-positive subsets. Repertoires with fewer than 30,000 or more than 120,000 public chains, plus five repertoires with anomalous nucleotide sharing, were excluded from co-occurrence clustering. TCRdb's version of the immuneACCESS table is confined to in-frame rearrangements and falls short of the full clone set. An unresolved V gene accounts for under half of the shortfall where checked; the remainder is of unknown origin. V, J and clone size derive from that table, while D and trimming were established from the DNA sequence. Present in this sample are a few hundred thousand clones, around 77% of which were seen just once. The ten top clones hold approximately 3% of the sample.

Sequencing used PBMCs. This TCR was sampled from a young woman in good health and CMV-seronegative.

The nucleotides are TGTGCCAGCAGCCCGCCACTAGCGGGAGTTCGGAACATTCAGTACTTC. Translated, it gives CASSPPLAGVRNIQYF. The chain was built from TRBV13 and TRBJ2-4, and 11 bases in between align with TRBD2. Trimmed from V: 5 bases; trimmed from J: 7 bases; junction bases lacking a gene match: 10. Taken from cysteine to phenylalanine, the CDR3 has 16 residues. Just CDR3 DNA is preserved here, 48 bases in frame from base 1. Per the germline V gene (reference sequence), PRHDT is the CDR1 and FYEKMQ is the CDR2.